One sample yielded the 25 T cell receptor beta chains listed below, sequenced in a study of glioma-infiltrating T cells after dendritic cell vaccination. Profiling relied on immunoSEQ multiplex PCR, and the TCRdb table lists in-frame clones only, not all of them. The sample holds about 110,000 clones, around 90% seen once. As for time point: after dendritic cell vaccination, including at tumor progression/relapse. The sample consisted of blood, taken after dendritic cell vaccination. The receptors come from a human donor with glioblastoma.

This rearrangement joins TRBV27 to TRBJ2-3; the match to TRBD2 covers 9 bases. The CDR3 loop spans 15 amino acids. With V trimmed by 5 bases and J by 1 base, 4 bases remained unmatched. Germline CDR1 MNHEY, CDR2 SMNVEV (reference sequence). The CDR3 DNA sequence: TGTGCCAGCAGTCGTAGCGGGGGACGCACAGATACGCAGTATTTT. Translating gives CASSRSGGRTDTQYF.

The chain has TRBV7-9 and TRBJ2-1, with D possibly matching TRBD1 (5 bases). The CDR3 is 17 residues long. Germline values: CDR1 SEHNR, CDR2 FQNEAQ (reference sequence). Trimming took 1 base from V and 3 from J, leaving 16 bases between them. The CDR3 here is CASSLGWGWAVYNEQFF. The CDR3 DNA reads as TGTGCCAGCAGCTTAGGGTGGGGCTGGGCAGTCTACAATGAGCAGTTCTTC.

This chain joins TRBV5-4 and TRBJ2-2; tentative D call: TRBD2 (6 bases). V dropped 3 bases and J dropped 1 base, with 13 bases sitting between them. Germline lookup yields CDR1 SGHNT and CDR2 YYREEE (reference sequence). This CDR3 is 16 amino acids long. DNA for the CDR3: TGTGCCAGCAGCTCGGGACTCTTCCTGAACACCGGGGAGCTGTTTTTT. Residues: CASSSGLFLNTGELFF.

The chain uses TRBV6-6 and TRBJ1-3, with D maybe TRBD1 (5 bases). CDR3 length: 15 residues. The germline CDR1 and CDR2 sequences are MNHNY and SVGAGI (reference sequence). Deletions cut 7 bases from V and 7 bases from J, with 20 bases between. The CDR3 sequence: CASIFSRSRANTIYF. The CDR3 nucleotides read TGTGCCAGCATTTTTTCAAGGTCCAGGGCTAACACCATATATTTT.

The rearrangement links TRBV2 to TRBJ2-2; 11 nucleotides line up with TRBD1. This CDR3 has 15 amino acids. CDR1 SNHLY and CDR2 FYNNEI come from the germline V gene. The V gene end was trimmed by 8 bases and the J gene end by 6 bases; junction bases not matched to a gene: 8. CDR3 amino acids: CASWSGTGGSGELFF. DNA of the CDR3: TGTGCCAGCTGGTCCGGGACAGGGGGTTCCGGGGAGCTGTTTTTT.

This chain joins TRBV6-1 and TRBJ1-6; D uncertain. Trimming left V 7 bases short and J 5 bases short, with 15 bases between. This CDR3 spans 15 amino acids. The germline CDR1 and CDR2 sequences are MNHNS and SASEGT. The DNA of the CDR3 is TGTGCCAGCACGCAAACGGGAAGTAATAATTCACCCCTCCACTTT. Translated, it gives CASTQTGSNNSPLHF.

This chain links TRBV20-1 with TRBJ2-1; tentative D call: TRBD2 (5 bases). The CDR3 is made up of 11 amino acids. Trimming shortened V by 3 bases and J by 9 bases, and 9 bases separated the two germline ends. Germline loops: CDR1 DFQATT, CDR2 SNEGSKA (reference sequence). The CDR3 region is CSASREGEQFF. Written as DNA, the CDR3 is TGCAGTGCTAGCCGTGAGGGTGAGCAGTTCTTC.

This clone was seen only once. This chain connects TRBV5-4 to TRBJ1-2; 7 bases are a match to TRBD1. The ends lost 3 bases at V and 3 bases at J; junction bases unmatched: 8. The CDR3 has 15 residues. Per germline, CDR1 SGHNT and CDR2 YYREEE (reference sequence). DNA for the CDR3: TGTGCCAGCAGCTCCAATTCACAGGGGCACTATGGCTACACCTTC. Protein sequence: CASSSNSQGHYGYTF.

The chain has TRBV2 and TRBJ1-5; no clear D gene. The germline V gene encodes CDR1 SNHLY and CDR2 FYNNEI. V lost 6 bases and J lost 2, with 11 bases in between. The CDR3 is 14 residues long. The CDR3 region has the DNA TGTGCCAGCAGCGATGAACGGGGCAATCAGCCCCAGCATTTT. Translation gives CASSDERGNQPQHF.

This chain links TRBV19 with TRBJ1-5; D unresolved. The CDR3 covers 13 residues. V shed 3 bases and J shed 6 bases, with 9 bases lying between them. Germline V gives CDR1 LNHDA, CDR2 SQIVND (reference sequence). DNA of the CDR3: TGTGCCAGTAGTATTAATCTCGGTCAGCCCCAGCATTTT. Amino acid sequence: CASSINLGQPQHF. Filled out from reference TRBV19 and TRBJ1-5, the complete variable domain reads DGGITQSPKYLFRKEGQNVTLSCEQNLNHDAMYWYRQDPGQGLRLIYYSQIVNDFQKGDIAEGYSVSREKKESFPLTVTSAQKNPTAFYLCASSINLGQPQHFGDGTRLSIL.

CDR3 residues: CASTEGGAGTFYGYTF. CDR3 bases: TGTGCCAGCACCGAGGGTGGCGCAGGGACTTTCTATGGCTACACCTTC. This chain links TRBV2 with TRBJ1-2; possible D gene TRBD1, 5 bases. The CDR3 sequence is 16 residues long. Trimming removed 7 bases at V and 4 bases at J, with 22 bases between. Germline loops: CDR1 SNHLY, CDR2 FYNNEI.

This chain joins TRBV29-1 and TRBJ1-2; D is unresolved. The V end lost 7 bases, the J end lost 7 bases, and 7 bases lay between the germline ends. Per germline, CDR1 SQVTM and CDR2 ANQGSEA. The CDR3 totals 9 residues. The CDR3 sequence: CSEDSGYTF. The CDR3 DNA reads TGCAGCGAAGACTCTGGCTACACCTTC.

The chain joins TRBV19 to TRBJ2-7; 10 nucleotides match TRBD2. The CDR3 consists of 16 residues. Per the germline V gene, CDR1 is LNHDA and CDR2 is SQIVND (reference sequence). V shed 2 bases, J shed 2 bases, and the junction held 6 bases outside the gene matches. CDR3: CASSILSSGGPYEQYF. In DNA form, the CDR3 reads TGTGCCAGTAGTATATTGTCTAGCGGGGGACCCTACGAGCAGTACTTC.

The chain links TRBV2 to TRBJ2-2; 11 positions match TRBD2. CDR1 is SNHLY, CDR2 FYNNEI, per germline. CDR3 length equals 16 residues. Trimming cost V 7 bases and J 4 bases; bases outside gene matches: 8. In nucleotides, the CDR3 is TGTGCCAGCACCCTAGCGGGGGGACTTTCCACCGGGGAGCTGTTTTTT. Protein product: CASTLAGGLSTGELFF.

The rearrangement links TRBV10-3 to TRBJ1-5; a possible D gene is TRBD1 (5 bases). Germline-derived CDR1 and CDR2 are ENHRY and SYGVKD. This CDR3 has 17 amino acids. Trimming took 0 bases from V and 7 from J, leaving 19 bases between them. CDR3 sequence reads: CAISESPGLRAGQPQHF. CDR3 nucleotide sequence: TGTGCCATCAGTGAGTCGCCGGGACTCCGGGCCGGGCAGCCCCAGCATTTT.

V is TRBV7-9 and J is TRBJ1-1; no reliable D call. This CDR3 is built from 13 residues. Germline values: CDR1 SEHNR, CDR2 FQNEAQ (reference sequence). The V end lost 1 base, the J end lost 5 bases, and 8 bases lay between the germline ends. The CDR3 sequence is CASSLEGGTEAFF. The CDR3 DNA reads as TGTGCCAGCAGCTTAGAAGGCGGAACTGAAGCTTTCTTT.

This clone was seen a handful of times. This chain joins TRBV19 and TRBJ2-3; unclear D gene. The CDR3 runs 11 residues. V lost 3 bases, J lost 6 bases, and 4 bases lay in between. Germline lookup yields CDR1 LNHDA and CDR2 SQIVND (reference sequence). The CDR3 sequence is CASSISDTQYF. The DNA of the CDR3 is TGTGCCAGTAGTATCTCGGATACGCAGTATTTT.

The chain couples TRBV27 to TRBJ2-5, with 8 bases fitting TRBD2. With V trimmed by 6 bases and J by 11 bases, 20 bases remained unmatched. Germline V gene sequence: CDR1 MNHEY, CDR2 SMNVEV (reference sequence). The CDR3 consists of 16 residues. The CDR3 loop is CASRPKPRGGPGEQYF. The CDR3 nucleotides are TGTGCCAGCAGGCCCAAACCACGGGGGGGCCCGGGAGAGCAGTACTTC.

The chain has TRBV2 and TRBJ2-1; no reliable D call. The V end was cut by 7 bases, the J end by 1 base, with 11 bases between. Germline values: CDR1 SNHLY, CDR2 FYNNEI. The CDR3 runs to 14 residues. CDR3 loop: CASTPIRSYNEQFF. CDR3 sequence (DNA): TGTGCCAGCACTCCGATCAGGTCCTACAATGAGCAGTTCTTC.

V is TRBV25-1 and J is TRBJ2-1; TRBD2 matches at 8 bases. V lost 5 bases, J lost 5 bases, and 8 bases stayed unmatched. Germline V gene data show CDR1 as MGHDK and CDR2 as SYGVNS. This CDR3 has 15 amino acids. Here the CDR3 reads CASSHTGRGDNEQFF. The CDR3, as DNA: TGTGCCAGCAGTCACACCGGGAGGGGGGACAATGAGCAGTTCTTC. The whole variable domain, filled in from reference TRBV25-1 and TRBJ2-1, reads EADIYQTPRYLVIGTGKKITLECSQTMGHDKMYWYQQDPGMELHLIHYSYGVNSTEKGDLSSESTVSRIRTEHFPLTLESARPSHTSQYLCASSHTGRGDNEQFFGPGTRLTVL.

The chain has TRBV6-1 and TRBJ2-7; 8 nucleotides match TRBD1. This CDR3 has 12 residues. CDR1 and CDR2 from the germline V gene are MNHNS and SASEGT. V was pared by 10 bases and J by 3 bases, with 5 bases of the junction left unmatched. The CDR3 loop reads CATSGQGYEQYF. The CDR3 DNA reads TGTGCCACCTCCGGACAGGGCTACGAGCAGTACTTC.

This chain links TRBV18 with TRBJ1-1; 10 bases line up with TRBD1. The CDR3 has 15 amino acids. Losses at the gene ends were 4 bases for V and 0 bases for J; bases not matched to a gene: 2. Germline assignment: CDR1 KGHSH and CDR2 LQKENI. The CDR3 sequence is CASSQGQGMNTEAFF. CDR3 sequence (DNA): TGTGCCAGCTCACAGGGACAGGGGATGAACACTGAAGCTTTCTTT.

V is TRBV6-5 and J is TRBJ1-3; D remains ambiguous. Germline V gene lookup returns CDR1 MNHEY and CDR2 SVGAGI. CDR3 length equals 13 residues. V was pared by 6 bases and J by 0 bases, with 6 bases between. CDR3 in DNA: TGTGCCAGCAGACTCACCTCTGGAAACACCATATATTTT. It is translated as CASRLTSGNTIYF.

This chain connects TRBV5-6 to TRBJ2-7; TRBD1 matches 9 bases. This CDR3 spans 15 amino acids. Trimming took 2 bases from V and 0 from J; bases not matched to a gene: 3. The germline CDR1 and CDR2 sequences are SGHDT and YYEEEE. This chain's CDR3 is CASSFGTGFSYEQYF. As DNA, the CDR3 is TGTGCCAGCAGCTTTGGGACAGGGTTCTCCTACGAGCAGTACTTC.

V and J are TRBV19 and TRBJ2-1, with 10 bases lining up with TRBD1. CDR3 length: 15 amino acids. Germline CDR1 LNHDA, CDR2 SQIVND (reference sequence). Trimming at V came to 5 bases and at J to 5 bases, leaving 6 bases not matched to a gene. As DNA, the CDR3 is TGTGCCAGTAGTTCTGGACAGGGGGTTGACAATGAGCAGTTCTTC. Its protein is CASSSGQGVDNEQFF.